The 25 T cell receptor beta chains listed next were all sequenced from one sample in a study of cytomegalovirus exposure and HLA in healthy donors. The PCR had 60 Vbeta and 13 Jbeta primers. Generated by immunoSEQ multiplex PCR, the TCRdb table keeps only in-frame clones and is missing some. The data hold 150,000 to 200,000 clones, with 80% to 90% observed a single time. The source material was PBMCs. Receptor source: a woman aged 18-29 years in good health and CMV-seronegative.

The chain is built from TRBV5-6 and TRBJ1-1, with 7 bases matching TRBD1. With 5 bases clipped from V and 0 bases from J, the junction kept 1 base outside the gene matches. This CDR3 spans 13 amino acids. Germline V gene lookup returns CDR1 SGHDT and CDR2 YYEEEE. CDR3: CASRTGMNTEAFF. The DNA for the CDR3 is TGTGCCAGCAGGACAGGGATGAACACTGAAGCTTTCTTT.

Turning to this clone: The same CDR3 can be traced to other DNA sequences in this sample. The chain combines TRBV6-4 with TRBJ2-1; TRBD2 agrees at 13 bases. CDR1 is MRHNA and CDR2 is SNTAGT in the germline V gene. This CDR3 spans 15 amino acids. Trimming took 6 bases from V and 3 from J; bases not matched to a gene: 2. The CDR3 is CASSRLAGGYNEQFF. The CDR3 DNA follows: TGTGCCAGCAGCCGACTAGCGGGGGGCTACAATGAGCAGTTCTTC.

V usage is TRBV11-2 and J usage is TRBJ2-1, with TRBD2 as a possible D gene (6 bases). This CDR3 has 14 amino acids. CDR1 is SGHAT and CDR2 is FQNNGV in the germline V gene. Trimming took 1 base from V and 8 from J, leaving 12 bases between them. The CDR3: CASSLVTSRDEQFF. The CDR3 nucleotides read TGTGCCAGCAGCTTAGTGACTAGTAGGGATGAGCAGTTCTTC.

The CDR3 spells CASSLGRVREKLFF. The CDR3 DNA sequence: TGTGCCAGCAGCTTGGGGAGGGTACGAGAAAAACTGTTTTTT. The V call is TRBV5-4, the J call TRBJ1-4; D gene unclear. The CDR3 runs 14 residues. The V gene lost 0 bases and the J gene lost 8 bases, with 11 bases spanning the gap. Germline V lookup: CDR1 SGHNT, CDR2 YYREEE (reference sequence).

A note on this clone: The junction departs from the called germline gene at one end, perhaps through a read error. This rearrangement joins TRBV7-7 to TRBJ2-2; TRBD2 is a possible D gene (6 bases). The CDR3 sequence is 14 residues long. The germline CDR1 and CDR2 sequences are SSHAT and FNYEAQ (reference sequence). The CDR3: CASSLADSGGELFF. CDR3 nucleotide sequence: TGTGCTAGCAGCTTAGCGGACTCCGGGGGGGAGCTGTTTTTT.

In this sample, this clone turned up once. The chain couples TRBV6-1 to TRBJ1-5; perhaps TRBD1 as D (6 bases). V was shortened by 1 base and J by 7 bases, with 11 bases between the two germline ends. CDR1 and CDR2 from the germline V gene are MNHNS and SASEGT. The CDR3 is 14 amino acids. The CDR3 DNA is TGTGCCAGCAGTGAAGATTGGGGGCAACAGCCCCAGCATTTT. Protein: CASSEDWGQQPQHF.

The chain uses TRBV7-9 and TRBJ1-2; no firm D call. V lost 8 bases to trimming and J lost 4 bases, with 8 bases between them. This CDR3 comprises 11 residues. The germline V gene encodes CDR1 SEHNR and CDR2 FQNEAQ (reference sequence). CDR3 region: CASATFYGYTF. The CDR3 DNA reads as TGTGCCAGCGCTACGTTCTATGGCTACACCTTC.

The V and J genes are TRBV6-4 and TRBJ2-3, with D unresolved. Per germline, CDR1 MRHNA and CDR2 SNTAGT. There are 14 residues in the CDR3. V lost 4 bases to trimming and J lost 3 bases, with 11 bases between them. The CDR3 DNA reads TGTGCCAGCAGTGCGAGACACGGAACAGATACGCAGTATTTT. Translating it yields CASSARHGTDTQYF.

The chain carries TRBV7-2 and TRBJ1-5; 7 bases align to TRBD1. There are 13 residues in the CDR3. Per the germline V gene, CDR1 is SGHTA and CDR2 is FQGNSA. The ends lost 5 bases at V and 7 bases at J; junction bases unmatched: 5. The CDR3 sequence: CASSLDRAQPQHF. Written as DNA, the CDR3 is TGTGCCAGCAGCCTAGACAGGGCCCAGCCCCAGCATTTT.

The chain joins TRBV5-4 to TRBJ2-1; 7 bases agree with TRBD2. The V and J ends lost 6 bases and 3 bases, in that order; junction bases with no gene match: 6. Germline CDR1 and CDR2: SGHNT and YYREEE (reference sequence). This CDR3 contains 14 residues. CDR3 nucleotide sequence: TGTGCCAGCAACCTGGGGACTAACTACAATGAGCAGTTCTTC. Protein: CASNLGTNYNEQFF.

V and J are TRBV5-1 and TRBJ2-5; 12 bases line up with TRBD2. In germline, CDR1 is SGHRS, CDR2 YFSETQ. Trimming removed 0 bases from V and 3 bases from J; junction bases left unmatched: 6. The CDR3 totals 17 residues. The CDR3 spells CASSLGASGGAEETQYF. The CDR3 DNA follows: TGCGCCAGCAGCTTGGGGGCTAGCGGGGGGGCCGAAGAGACCCAGTACTTC.

The chain carries TRBV6-1 and TRBJ2-7, with D tentatively TRBD1 (5 bases). Between the trimmed V and J ends, which lost 6 bases and 2 bases, there was a span of 14 bases. CDR1 is MNHNS and CDR2 is SASEGT in the germline V gene. This CDR3 is built from 14 residues. This CDR3 is CASSEDTRPYEQYF. The CDR3 DNA reads as TGTGCCAGCAGCGAGGACACGCGGCCCTACGAGCAGTACTTC.

The chain joins TRBV5-1 to TRBJ2-1; the match to TRBD2 covers 8 bases. The germline gives CDR1 SGHRS, CDR2 YFSETQ. This CDR3 is 16 amino acids long. The V and J ends lost 6 bases and 1 base, in that order; junction bases with no gene match: 9. The CDR3 is CASTPGGGGSYNEQFF. CDR3 sequence (DNA): TGCGCCAGCACCCCGGGGGGGGGTGGGTCCTACAATGAGCAGTTCTTC. Full variable domain (missing parts from reference TRBV5-1 and TRBJ2-1): KAGVTQTPRYLIKTRGQQVTLSCSPISGHRSVSWYQQTPGQGLQFLFEYFSETQRNKGNFPGRFSGRQFSNSRSEMNVSTLELGDSALYLCASTPGGGGSYNEQFFGPGTRLTVL.

This chain uses TRBV13 with TRBJ2-3; 7 bases are shared with TRBD1. V trimming: 5 bases; J trimming: 3 bases; junction bases outside the gene matches: 11. Germline CDR1 and CDR2: PRHDT and FYEKMQ (reference sequence). The CDR3 is 16 residues long. CDR3 coding DNA: TGTGCCAGCAGCCAAAAGACCCCAGGGGGAACAGATACGCAGTATTTT. Translating it yields CASSQKTPGGTDTQYF.

The chain couples TRBV6-5 to TRBJ1-1; 7 positions agree with TRBD1. CDR3 length equals 15 residues. After removal of 6 bases from V and 0 bases from J, the junction contained 7 bases not matched to a gene. Germline CDR1 MNHEY, CDR2 SVGAGI. CDR3 sequence (DNA): TGTGCCAGCAGGGTGACAGGGTCCATGAACACTGAAGCTTTCTTT. It yields the protein CASRVTGSMNTEAFF.

The CDR3 DNA follows: TGTGCCAGCAGGGGCTACAGTTCAACTAATGAAAAACTGTTTTTT. The encoded protein is CASRGYSSTNEKLFF. The rearrangement uses TRBV2 and TRBJ1-4; D uncertain. The germline V gene encodes CDR1 SNHLY and CDR2 FYNNEI. CDR3 length: 15 amino acids. V dropped 6 bases and J dropped 0 bases, with 11 bases sitting between them. Full variable domain (rest looked up from reference TRBV2 and TRBJ1-4): EPEVTQTPSHQVTQMGQEVILRCVPISNHLYFYWYRQILGQKVEFLVSFYNNEISEKSEIFDDQFSVERPDGSNFTLKIRSTKLEDSAMYFCASRGYSSTNEKLFFGSGTQLSVL.

The CDR3: CASTRGLNTEAFF. The CDR3 coding sequence is TGTGCCAGCACTCGGGGTTTGAACACTGAAGCTTTCTTT. V usage is TRBV6-1 and J usage is TRBJ1-1; D call uncertain. V shed 7 bases and J shed 0 bases, with 9 bases lying between them. Germline values: CDR1 MNHNS, CDR2 SASEGT. This CDR3 spans 13 amino acids.

The chain is built from TRBV19 and TRBJ1-2; 9 bases agree with TRBD1. The V gene end was trimmed by 11 bases and the J gene end by 2 bases; junction bases not matched to a gene: 9. The germline CDR1 and CDR2 sequences are LNHDA and SQIVND (reference sequence). The CDR3 loop spans 14 amino acids. CDR3 region: CACAGTGMNYGYTF. CDR3 DNA: TGTGCCTGCGCCGGGACAGGGATGAACTATGGCTACACCTTC.

The chain employs TRBV6-6 and TRBJ2-7; TRBD1 matches 8 bases. The germline V gene encodes CDR1 MNHNY and CDR2 SVGAGI (reference sequence). V trimming: 6 bases; J trimming: 6 bases; junction bases outside the gene matches: 10. The CDR3 has 14 amino acids. CDR3 sequence reads: CASSYRDRRLEQYF. The DNA of the CDR3 is TGTGCCAGCAGCTACCGGGACAGGAGGCTCGAGCAGTACTTC.

The V and J genes are TRBV10-3 and TRBJ2-6; 9 positions agree with TRBD1. With 3 bases clipped from V and 2 bases from J, the junction kept 5 bases outside the gene matches. Germline V CDR1 and CDR2: ENHRY, SYGVKD. This CDR3 contains 17 residues. The CDR3 nucleotides are TGTGCCATCAGTGAACAGGGGGCCTTAACTGGGGCCAACGTCCTGACTTTC. Encoded protein: CAISEQGALTGANVLTF.

The gene calls are TRBV6-5 and TRBJ2-7; a possible D gene is TRBD1 (6 bases). The ends were cut back, 5 bases at V and 5 bases at J, with 10 bases in the middle. The CDR3 has 12 residues. Germline V gene sequence: CDR1 MNHEY, CDR2 SVGAGI. The CDR3 is CASSPTGNEQYF. The CDR3, as DNA: TGTGCCAGCAGTCCAACAGGGAACGAGCAGTACTTC.

This clone was detected once. V is TRBV19 and J is TRBJ1-3; the match to TRBD1 covers 11 bases. CDR1 is LNHDA, CDR2 SQIVND, per germline (reference sequence). CDR3 length: 17 amino acids. The trim removed 2 bases at V and 4 bases at J, leaving 7 bases unmatched. The DNA of the CDR3 is TGTGCCAGTAGTATATGGGACAGGGGGTCGTGGGGAAACACCATATATTTT. Residues: CASSIWDRGSWGNTIYF.

The chain couples TRBV6-5 to TRBJ2-5, with TRBD2 matching 10 bases. CDR1 is MNHEY and CDR2 is SVGAGI in the germline V gene. Trimming took 2 bases from V and 2 from J; bases not matched to a gene: 2. The CDR3 is 15 amino acids. The CDR3 region has the DNA TGTGCCAGCAGTTACGGACTAGCGGTACAAGAGACCCAGTACTTC. Translated: CASSYGLAVQETQYF.

In nucleotides, the CDR3 is TGTGCCAGCAGTTACTCGGATCGGGGTAGTGAAAAACTGTTTTTT. Translating gives CASSYSDRGSEKLFF. The gene calls are TRBV6-5 and TRBJ1-4; D ambiguous. This CDR3 comprises 15 residues. CDR1 and CDR2 from the germline V gene are MNHEY and SVGAGI. Trimming cost V 0 bases and J 7 bases, with 12 bases left between them.

The chain employs TRBV18 and TRBJ2-7; a weak D match, TRBD2 (6 bases). The CDR3 totals 14 residues. V was trimmed by 3 bases and J by 4 bases, leaving 13 bases between them. Germline V gene sequence: CDR1 KGHSH, CDR2 LQKENI. The CDR3 region is CASSPRGSRYEQYF. DNA for the CDR3: TGTGCCAGCTCACCGCGGGGCAGTCGATACGAGCAGTACTTC.